This T cell receptor beta chain was identified in a study of radiotherapy plus CTLA-4 blockade in lung cancer. The assay was immunoSEQ multiplex PCR, and TCRdb's table has in-frame clones only and misses some. The data hold over 100,000 clones, with approximately 77% observed a single time. The CDR3 sequence is 13 residues long. The V gene's germline CDR1 is LNHDA and CDR2 SQIVND (reference sequence). V lost 3 bases, J lost 5 bases, and 11 bases lay in between. The material was peripheral blood, obtained from a patient treated with radiotherapy plus ipilimumab. The gene calls are TRBV19 and TRBJ2-7; D may be TRBD2 (6 bases). The sequence derives from a human donor with non-small cell lung cancer that progressed on radiotherapy plus ipilimumab. Some clones in this sample may be carry-over from other donors' samples. The CDR3 spells CASSMRRDHEQYF. In DNA, the CDR3 is TGTGCCAGTAGTATGCGGCGGGACCACGAGCAGTACTTC.